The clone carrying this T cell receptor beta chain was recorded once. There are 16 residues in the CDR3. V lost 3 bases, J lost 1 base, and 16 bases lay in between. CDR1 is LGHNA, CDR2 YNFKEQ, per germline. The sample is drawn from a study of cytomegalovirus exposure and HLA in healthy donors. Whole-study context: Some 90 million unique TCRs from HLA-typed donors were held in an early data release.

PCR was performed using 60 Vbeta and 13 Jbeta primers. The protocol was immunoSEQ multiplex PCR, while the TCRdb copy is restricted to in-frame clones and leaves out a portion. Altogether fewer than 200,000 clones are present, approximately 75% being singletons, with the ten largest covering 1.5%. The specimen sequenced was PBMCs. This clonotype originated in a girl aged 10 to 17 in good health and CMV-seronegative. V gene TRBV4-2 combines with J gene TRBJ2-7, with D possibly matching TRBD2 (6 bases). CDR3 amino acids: CASSQGTPPYSYEQYF. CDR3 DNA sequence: TGTGCCAGCAGCCAGGGGACTCCGCCCTATTCCTACGAGCAGTACTTC.